The next 23 T cell receptor beta chains were all read from a single sample in a study of CD8 T cells in ankylosing spondylitis. TCRdb re-analysed the 5' RACE reads in MiXCR, keeping a single row per CDR3 protein. The data hold hundreds of thousands of distinct CDR3 sequences, with around 25% observed a single time. The sequencing sample was made of blood, either unsorted or a sorted T cell fraction (not recorded which). These receptors were obtained from a male donor with ankylosing spondylitis or in good health (not recorded which).

The V call is TRBV20-1, the J call TRBJ2-5, with TRBD1 matching 7 bases. The CDR3 has 14 residues. CDR1 is DFQATT, CDR2 SNEGSKA, per germline (reference sequence). Trimming removed 0 bases from V and 3 bases from J; junction bases left unmatched: 4. The CDR3 bases are TGCAGTGCTAGAGAAGGGACAGTTAAAGAGACCCAGTACTTC. Its protein is CSAREGTVKETQYF.

This sequence joins TRBV7-9 and TRBJ2-5; possibly TRBD2 for D (5 bases). The CDR3 consists of 15 residues. From germline, CDR1 is SEHNR and CDR2 FQNEAQ (reference sequence). Deletions cut 0 bases from V and 3 bases from J, with 11 bases between. Written as DNA, the CDR3 is TGTGCCAGCAGCTTAGCGGAGGTGTTTGAAGAGACCCAGTACTTC. Its protein product is CASSLAEVFEETQYF.

This clonotype was counted many times. The rearrangement links TRBV20-1 to TRBJ1-1, with unresolved D. The V gene lost 3 bases and the J gene lost 11 bases, with 25 bases spanning the gap. Germline V gene sequence: CDR1 DFQATT, CDR2 SNEGSKA (reference sequence). This CDR3 has 15 residues. The CDR3, as DNA: TGCAGTGCTAGGGCCTACGACGGGGAAAGGGCGGAGGCTTTCTTT. Its translation is CSARAYDGERAEAFF.

This clonotype appeared many times. V usage is TRBV4-1 and J usage is TRBJ2-3, with D hard to call. CDR3 length: 12 residues. CDR1 and CDR2 (germline): MGHRA, YSYEKL. Trimming took 5 bases from V and 5 from J, leaving 8 bases between them. DNA for the CDR3: TGCGCCAGCAGCAAGGAACGAGATACGCAGTATTTT. It is translated as CASSKERDTQYF.

At least ten counts were recorded for this clonotype. The CDR3 region is CASSKASGYNEQFF. CDR3 bases: TGCGCCAGCAGCAAAGCTAGCGGTTACAATGAGCAGTTCTTC. The chain is built from TRBV5-1 and TRBJ2-1; 7 bases align to TRBD2. The CDR3 extends over 14 amino acids. The germline gives CDR1 SGHRS, CDR2 YFSETQ. V was pared by 4 bases and J by 4 bases, with 5 bases of the junction left unmatched.

This clonotype came up many times. The chain has TRBV27 and TRBJ2-5; TRBD2 aligns across 10 bases. The CDR3 covers 15 residues. Trimming at V came to 5 bases and at J to 10 bases, leaving 13 bases not matched to a gene. Per the germline V gene, CDR1 is MNHEY and CDR2 is SMNVEV (reference sequence). In DNA form, the CDR3 reads TGTGCCAGCAGTAAGGACCCCAGCGGGGGGGCACTCCAGTACTTC. Translation gives CASSKDPSGGALQYF.

This clonotype was recorded once. The V and J genes are TRBV6-1 and TRBJ1-6; TRBD1 might be the D (6 bases). Germline lookup yields CDR1 MNHNS and CDR2 SASEGT. CDR3 length equals 14 residues. V was clipped by 8 bases and J by 3 bases, with 11 bases between them. The CDR3 DNA follows: TGTGCCAGCGGGGCGACAGGCTATAATTCACCCCTCCACTTT. Translation: CASGATGYNSPLHF.

The CDR3 region is CSAPSLNEQFF. CDR3 sequence (DNA): TGCAGTGCTCCTTCCCTGAATGAGCAGTTCTTC. The chain carries TRBV20-1 and TRBJ2-1; D not resolved. The CDR3 has 11 residues. The V end was cut by 5 bases, the J end by 7 bases, with 9 bases between. CDR1 is DFQATT, CDR2 SNEGSKA, per germline (reference sequence).

The gene calls are TRBV20-1 and TRBJ1-3, with unresolved D. V dropped 5 bases and J dropped 0 bases, with 11 bases sitting between them. CDR3 size: 14 residues. Germline values: CDR1 DFQATT, CDR2 SNEGSKA (reference sequence). In nucleotides, the CDR3 is TGCAGTGCTGACGGACGGAGCTCTGGAAACACCATATATTTT. Translating gives CSADGRSSGNTIYF.

Ten or more counts support this clonotype. CDR3 coding DNA: TGTGCCAGCAGCTTAGTGGCAGGGGCTGGCACAGATACGCAGTATTTT. Protein product: CASSLVAGAGTDTQYF. The chain joins TRBV11-2 to TRBJ2-3; possibly TRBD1 for D (6 bases). Trimming removed 1 base from V and 1 base from J, with 12 bases in between. Germline V gene data show CDR1 as SGHAT and CDR2 as FQNNGV. The CDR3 contains 16 residues.

The table lists this clonotype with many counts. The CDR3 loop reads CSARGPSNEKLFF. As DNA, the CDR3 is TGCAGTGCTAGAGGCCCGAGTAATGAAAAACTGTTTTTT. The chain uses TRBV20-1 and TRBJ1-4; D is uncertain. Per germline, CDR1 DFQATT and CDR2 SNEGSKA (reference sequence). This CDR3 contains 13 residues. With 1 base removed from V and 4 bases from J, the gap between germline ends came to 7 bases.

This clonotype was observed at least ten times. The chain is built from TRBV6-5 and TRBJ1-2; 10 bases fit TRBD1. J was trimmed by 4 bases and V by 4 bases; bases with no gene match: 9. Germline V lookup: CDR1 MNHEY, CDR2 SVGAGI. The CDR3 covers 16 residues. The CDR3 nucleotides are TGTGCCAGCAGTTCAAACGCAGGACAGGGGGGCTATGGCTACACCTTC. Translating gives CASSSNAGQGGYGYTF.

This clonotype was observed at least ten times. The rearrangement joins TRBV20-1 to TRBJ2-2; 7 bases match TRBD2. CDR1 and CDR2 (germline): DFQATT, SNEGSKA (reference sequence). The length of the CDR3 is 15 residues. Losses at the gene ends were 6 bases for V and 3 bases for J; bases not matched to a gene: 10. CDR3 amino acids: CSAPGLGWDTGELFF. CDR3 DNA sequence: TGCAGTGCCCCCGGACTAGGTTGGGACACCGGGGAGCTGTTTTTT.

The chain employs TRBV27 and TRBJ1-2, with 8 bases lining up with TRBD1. V lost 5 bases, J lost 4 bases, and 3 bases stayed unmatched. CDR3 size: 13 residues. CDR1 MNHEY and CDR2 SMNVEV come from the germline V gene (reference sequence). The CDR3 reads CASSIQGGYGYTF. In DNA form, the CDR3 reads TGTGCCAGCAGTATACAGGGGGGCTATGGCTACACCTTC.

The rearrangement joins TRBV20-1 to TRBJ1-6; 8 nucleotides agree with TRBD1. Germline CDR1 is DFQATT and CDR2 is SNEGSKA (reference sequence). This CDR3 has 16 residues. The ends lost 1 base at V and 0 bases at J; junction bases unmatched: 2. This chain's CDR3 is CSARVQGASYNSPLHF. CDR3 DNA: TGCAGTGCTAGAGTTCAGGGGGCCTCCTATAATTCACCCCTCCACTTT.

The rearrangement links TRBV9 to TRBJ2-3, with 7 bases that match TRBD2. The V and J ends lost 3 bases and 6 bases, in that order; junction bases with no gene match: 7. Germline V gene sequence: CDR1 SGDLS, CDR2 YYNGEE. CDR3 length: 14 residues. DNA for the CDR3: TGTGCCAGCAGCGATCAACTAGCGTCGGATACGCAGTATTTT. Amino acid sequence: CASSDQLASDTQYF.

This clonotype appeared many times. The J gene is TRBJ1-1, the V gene TRBV11-1, with 8 positions matching TRBD1. The ends lost 5 bases at V and 6 bases at J; junction bases unmatched: 8. Per germline, CDR1 SGHAT and CDR2 FQDESV (reference sequence). The CDR3 length is 14 residues. The CDR3 sequence: CASSARDRTSEAFF. DNA for the CDR3: TGTGCCAGCAGCGCCCGGGACAGGACGTCTGAAGCTTTCTTT.

This clonotype was observed many times. The genes are TRBV6-6 and TRBJ2-5, with no clear D. The CDR3 runs to 13 residues. Germline V CDR1 and CDR2: MNHNY, SVGAGI (reference sequence). Deletions cut 5 bases from V and 5 bases from J, with 12 bases between. DNA of the CDR3: TGTGCCAGCAGTCCCGGACGTTCTGAGACCCAGTACTTC. Its protein product is CASSPGRSETQYF.

The J gene is TRBJ2-2, the V gene TRBV7-8; TRBD2 matches 9 bases. V lost 0 bases to trimming and J lost 4 bases; unmatched junction nucleotides: 3. Germline loops: CDR1 SGHVS, CDR2 FQNEAQ. The CDR3 is made up of 16 amino acids. CDR3 bases: TGTGCCAGCAGCTTAGCTGGGGGACTAGCCACCGGGGAGCTGTTTTTT. This sequence encodes CASSLAGGLATGELFF.

V usage is TRBV20-1 and J usage is TRBJ2-6, with D uncertain. Germline CDR1 is DFQATT and CDR2 is SNEGSKA (reference sequence). Between the trimmed V and J ends, which lost 4 bases and 4 bases, there was a span of 5 bases. There are 12 residues in the CDR3. In nucleotides, the CDR3 is TGCAGTGCTAAGAAAGGGGCCAACGTCCTGACTTTC. Encoded protein: CSAKKGANVLTF.

This clonotype has ten or more counts. The V gene is TRBV20-1, the J gene TRBJ2-5; TRBD1 or TRBD2 may be the D gene (5 bases each). Between the trimmed V and J ends, which lost 5 bases and 7 bases, there was a span of 17 bases. From germline, CDR1 is DFQATT and CDR2 SNEGSKA (reference sequence). CDR3 length: 13 amino acids. In nucleotides, the CDR3 is TGCAGTGCTGTTGGACTGCCTGGGGGGACCCAGTACTTC. Protein sequence: CSAVGLPGGTQYF.

There are many counts of this clonotype. The chain has TRBV20-1 and TRBJ2-3; D assignment may be TRBD1 or TRBD2 (6 bases each). Germline V CDR1 and CDR2: DFQATT, SNEGSKA (reference sequence). Trimming shortened V by 0 bases and J by 5 bases, and 15 bases separated the two germline ends. The CDR3 extends over 15 amino acids. The CDR3 DNA is TGCAGTGCTAGAGACAAGGGGGGAGGTCAAGATACGCAGTATTTT. This codes for CSARDKGGGQDTQYF.

This clonotype was seen repeatedly, ten times or more. V is TRBV5-5 and J is TRBJ1-1; 7 nucleotides match TRBD1. CDR1 and CDR2 from the germline V gene are SGHKS and YYEKEE (reference sequence). V lost 4 bases and J lost 6; bases outside the gene matches: 9. This CDR3 comprises 14 residues. The CDR3 coding sequence is TGTGCCAGCAGCATCGGACAGGTCCGGGCTGAAGCTTTCTTT. This translates into CASSIGQVRAEAFF.